What follows describes a single TCR beta chain. The antigen is not known. The ends were cut back, 1 base at V and 3 bases at J, with 13 bases in the middle. This CDR3 has 16 amino acids. Germline-derived CDR1 and CDR2 are SGHTA and FQGNSA. This record belongs to a study of CD8 T cells in ankylosing spondylitis. General study points: Among TCR beta sequences, a motif of several highly homologous variants appeared characteristic of ankylosing spondylitis blood. From matched ankylosing spondylitis synovial fluid, disease-linked clones were reportedly recovered at significantly enriched levels. A number of the motif variants had already been described in reactive arthritis synovial fluid and blood.

It was by quantitative 5'-RACE with molecular barcodes that TCR beta libraries were made. Via MiXCR, TCRdb re-called the 5' RACE reads, giving one row per CDR3 protein. The table lists roughly 440,000 distinct CDR3 sequences, roughly 17% of them singletons. The source material was blood, either unsorted or a sorted T cell fraction (not recorded which). This sequence joins TRBV7-2 and TRBJ2-1, with a possible D match to TRBD1 (6 bases). This receptor was obtained from a male donor with ankylosing spondylitis. The CDR3: CASSLEGQRIYNEQFF. In DNA, the CDR3 is TGTGCCAGCAGCTTAGAAGGACAGAGAATCTACAATGAGCAGTTCTTC. Filled out from reference TRBV7-2 and TRBJ2-1, the complete variable domain reads GAGVSQSPSNKVTEKGKDVELRCDPISGHTALYWYRQSLGQGLEFLIYFQGNSAPDKSGLPSDRFSAERTGGSVSTLTIQRTQQEDSAVYLCASSLEGQRIYNEQFFGPGTRLTVL.